Following are 21 T cell receptor beta chains from one sample sequenced in a study of cytomegalovirus exposure and HLA in healthy donors. PCR involved 60 Vbeta and 13 Jbeta primers. Measured with immunoSEQ multiplex PCR; TCRdb has only the in-frame clones, and not every one. The table includes about 140,000 clones, approximately 70% detected once. Sequencing was done on a sample of PBMCs. The receptors come from a woman aged 40 to 50 in good health and CMV-seronegative.

The rearrangement links TRBV5-6 to TRBJ2-1; TRBD2 aligns across 15 bases. After removal of 4 bases from V and 8 bases from J, the junction contained 13 bases not matched to a gene. The length of the CDR3 is 18 residues. CDR1 is SGHDT and CDR2 is YYEEEE in the germline V gene. The CDR3 DNA reads as TGTGCCAGCAGCCAAGGACTAGCGGGGGGGACAGGGATCGATGAGCAGTTCTTC. It codes for CASSQGLAGGTGIDEQFF.

The chain couples TRBV5-4 to TRBJ2-3; 8 bases are shared with TRBD2. V lost 4 bases, J lost 5 bases, and 9 bases stayed unmatched. This CDR3 region has 15 residues. Germline lookup yields CDR1 SGHNT and CDR2 YYREEE (reference sequence). CDR3 in DNA: TGTGCCAGCAGCCACATTAGCGGGGTTGGAGATACGCAGTATTTT. Its translation: CASSHISGVGDTQYF.

The genes are TRBV5-6 and TRBJ2-1, with 7 bases matching TRBD1. Trimming removed 0 bases from V and 3 bases from J; junction bases left unmatched: 0. CDR3 length: 14 residues. From germline, CDR1 is SGHDT and CDR2 YYEEEE. The CDR3 here is CASSLGQGYNEQFF. CDR3 bases: TGTGCCAGCAGCTTGGGACAGGGCTACAATGAGCAGTTCTTC.

This clone was counted between two and nine times. The same CDR3 can be traced to other DNA sequences in this sample. V and J are TRBV18 and TRBJ1-2; TRBD1 agrees at 8 bases. This CDR3 is 15 amino acids long. Germline values: CDR1 KGHSH, CDR2 LQKENI. With 6 bases clipped from V and 5 bases from J, the junction kept 11 bases outside the gene matches. The CDR3 DNA follows: TGTGCCAGCTCTCAAACTGGACAGGGAATATATGGCTACACCTTC. Amino acid sequence: CASSQTGQGIYGYTF.

The CDR3: CASSTSGANTIYF. CDR3 bases: TGTGCCAGCTCTACATCAGGGGCAAACACCATATATTTT. V is TRBV18 and J is TRBJ1-3; a possible D gene is TRBD1 (6 bases). V lost 6 bases to trimming and J lost 6 bases, with 12 bases between them. The CDR3 consists of 13 residues. CDR1 and CDR2 (germline): KGHSH, LQKENI.

V and J are TRBV28 and TRBJ1-4; D not resolved. The CDR3 length is 14 residues. Between the trimmed V and J ends, which lost 2 bases and 8 bases, there was a span of 12 bases. Per the germline V gene, CDR1 is MDHEN and CDR2 is SYDVKM. This CDR3 reads CASSLPPWEEKLFF. The CDR3 DNA reads TGTGCCAGCAGTTTACCCCCCTGGGAGGAAAAACTGTTTTTT.

This clone has a handful of counts. The rearrangement uses TRBV10-3 and TRBJ1-2; no definite D call. The V end was cut by 2 bases, the J end by 0 bases, with 7 bases between. CDR1 ENHRY and CDR2 SYGVKD come from the germline V gene. CDR3 length equals 14 residues. The CDR3 loop reads CAISEGQANYGYTF. In DNA, the CDR3 is TGTGCCATCAGTGAGGGCCAGGCTAACTATGGCTACACCTTC.

The genes are TRBV9 and TRBJ2-5, with D tentatively TRBD2 (7 bases). This CDR3 region has 17 residues. V lost 3 bases and J 4 bases, leaving 22 bases between the germline ends. Germline CDR1 reads SGDLS; CDR2 reads YYNGEE. CDR3 protein: CASSGGGAQGVLETQYF. CDR3 sequence (DNA): TGTGCCAGCAGCGGAGGGGGGGCTCAAGGTGTTCTAGAGACCCAGTACTTC.

This clone showed up just a few times. The rearrangement links TRBV2 to TRBJ2-3; D gene uncertain. The CDR3 is 14 amino acids. V shed 7 bases and J shed 3 bases, with 14 bases lying between them. Germline lookup yields CDR1 SNHLY and CDR2 FYNNEI. The CDR3 coding sequence is TGTGCCAGCACTGGCCCGCTTTTAACAGATACGCAGTATTTT. Translation gives CASTGPLLTDTQYF.

The gene calls are TRBV29-1 and TRBJ1-3; D not certain. The CDR3 covers 14 residues. The V and J ends lost 3 bases and 0 bases respectively, with 9 bases between them. The germline gives CDR1 SQVTM, CDR2 ANQGSEA. The CDR3 DNA is TGCAGCGTTGAGGAGTTTTCCTCTGGAAACACCATATATTTT. As protein: CSVEEFSSGNTIYF.

The V call is TRBV14, the J call TRBJ2-5, with D possibly matching TRBD1 (5 bases). This CDR3 contains 16 residues. Trimming took 3 bases from V and 2 from J, leaving 16 bases between them. In germline, CDR1 is SGHDN, CDR2 FVKESK. CDR3 amino acids: CASSQFTGVPQETQYF. CDR3 DNA: TGTGCCAGCAGCCAGTTTACAGGTGTCCCGCAAGAGACCCAGTACTTC.

This sequence joins TRBV28 and TRBJ2-2; TRBD1 aligns across 8 bases. Germline V gene lookup returns CDR1 MDHEN and CDR2 SYDVKM. There are 15 residues in the CDR3. The V and J ends lost 4 bases and 1 base, in that order; junction bases with no gene match: 2. The CDR3 coding sequence is TGTGCCAGCAGTTCAGGGGGCCTGAACACCGGGGAGCTGTTTTTT. Protein product: CASSSGGLNTGELFF.

The chain joins TRBV27 to TRBJ1-1; 7 nucleotides match TRBD1. Germline-derived CDR1 and CDR2 are MNHEY and SMNVEV (reference sequence). Trimming cost V 3 bases and J 5 bases; bases outside gene matches: 3. The CDR3 extends over 13 amino acids. The CDR3 here is CASSFFRGTEAFF. DNA for the CDR3: TGTGCCAGCAGTTTCTTCAGGGGGACTGAAGCTTTCTTT.

This clone was seen a few times. The genes are TRBV2 and TRBJ2-7, with 8 bases fitting TRBD2. The length of the CDR3 is 15 residues. CDR1 is SNHLY and CDR2 is FYNNEI in the germline V gene. The trim removed 3 bases at V and 7 bases at J, leaving 11 bases unmatched. The chain's CDR3 is CASSEGSGAPWEQYF. The CDR3 DNA follows: TGTGCCAGCAGTGAGGGTAGCGGGGCGCCGTGGGAGCAGTACTTC.

Here the CDR3 reads CASSFRVAGYEQYF. The CDR3 nucleotides are TGTGCCAGCAGCTTCCGGGTCGCCGGGTACGAGCAGTACTTC. The rearrangement uses TRBV7-9 and TRBJ2-5; D uncertain. The DNA end is more similar to TRBJ2-7, so the J call may be wrong. CDR1 and CDR2 from the germline V gene are SEHNR and FQNEAQ (reference sequence). CDR3 length: 14 amino acids.

The chain links TRBV19 to TRBJ1-5, with D perhaps TRBD1 (5 bases). Germline CDR1 LNHDA, CDR2 SQIVND (reference sequence). V was shortened by 9 bases and J by 6 bases, with 15 bases between the two germline ends. There are 13 residues in the CDR3. The CDR3 DNA reads TGTGCCAGAATTTACTGGGGGGGTCAGCCCCAGCATTTT. Protein product: CARIYWGGQPQHF.

As concerns this clone: Relative to the germline gene, one junction end is altered; a read error may explain this. In nucleotides, the CDR3 is TGCGCCGGCAGACCAGCGGGGGGGCAATATACGCAGTATTTT. The encoded protein is CAGRPAGGQYTQYF. V is TRBV10-2 and J is TRBJ2-3, with 10 bases aligning to TRBD2. Germline loops: CDR1 WSHSY, CDR2 SAAADI. CDR3 size: 14 residues.

The chain couples TRBV27 to TRBJ2-3, with 8 bases aligning to TRBD1. The CDR3 sequence is 13 residues long. Germline loops: CDR1 MNHEY, CDR2 SMNVEV (reference sequence). Unmatched junction bases numbered 7, after V lost 5 bases and J lost 9 bases. CDR3 sequence: CASSADRASTQYF. As DNA, the CDR3 is TGTGCCAGCAGTGCGGACAGGGCGTCCACGCAGTATTTT.

The chain recombines TRBV5-6 with TRBJ2-1, with 7 bases identical to TRBD1. CDR3 length: 14 residues. The germline gives CDR1 SGHDT, CDR2 YYEEEE. Losses at the gene ends were 4 bases for V and 5 bases for J; bases not matched to a gene: 6. The CDR3, as DNA: TGTGCCAGCAGCGTCCGGGACAGCCACAATGAGCAGTTCTTC. It yields the protein CASSVRDSHNEQFF.

This clone was detected only a few times. The chain recombines TRBV2 with TRBJ1-6, with TRBD1 as a possible D gene (5 bases). The CDR3 loop spans 16 amino acids. Between the trimmed V and J ends, which lost 2 bases and 5 bases, there was a span of 13 bases. From germline, CDR1 is SNHLY and CDR2 FYNNEI. CDR3 nucleotide sequence: TGTGCCAGCAGTGAAATGGGGCCAGTTAATAATTCACCCCTCCACTTT. Its protein product is CASSEMGPVNNSPLHF.

DNA for the CDR3: TGCGCCAGCAGCCAAGATTTCGGGGGGGCTGGGACAGATACGCAGTATTTT. Its translation is CASSQDFGGAGTDTQYF. The chain is built from TRBV4-3 and TRBJ2-3, with 8 positions matching TRBD2. The CDR3 runs 17 residues. The germline V gene has CDR1 LGHNA and CDR2 YSLEER. V lost 0 bases to trimming and J lost 3 bases; unmatched junction nucleotides: 8.